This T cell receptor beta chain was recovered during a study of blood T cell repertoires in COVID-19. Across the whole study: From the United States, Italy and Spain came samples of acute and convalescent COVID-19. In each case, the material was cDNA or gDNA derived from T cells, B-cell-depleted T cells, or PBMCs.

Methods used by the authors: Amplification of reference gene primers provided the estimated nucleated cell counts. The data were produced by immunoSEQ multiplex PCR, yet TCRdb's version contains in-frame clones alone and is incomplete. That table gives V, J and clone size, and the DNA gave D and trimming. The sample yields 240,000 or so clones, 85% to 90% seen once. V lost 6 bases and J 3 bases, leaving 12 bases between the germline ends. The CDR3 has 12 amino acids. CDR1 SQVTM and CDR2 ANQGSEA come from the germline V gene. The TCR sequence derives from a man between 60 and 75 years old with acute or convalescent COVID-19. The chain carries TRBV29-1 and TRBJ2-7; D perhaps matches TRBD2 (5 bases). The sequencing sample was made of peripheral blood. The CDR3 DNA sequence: TGCAGCGTGCTGGTAGAGGGCTACGAGCAGTACTTC. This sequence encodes CSVLVEGYEQYF.